Listed here are 29 T cell receptor beta chains from one sample, sequenced in a study of blood T cell repertoires in COVID-19. Some clones are missing from TCRdb's copy, which holds only in-frame ones; the method was immunoSEQ multiplex PCR. This table holds about 220,000 clones, over 75% found once. Sequenced input: PBMCs or T cells enriched from blood (not recorded which). These receptors originate from a woman aged 55-70 years who had recovered from COVID-19.

The V gene is TRBV19, the J gene TRBJ1-5; D possibly corresponds to TRBD1 (5 bases). Trimming removed 7 bases from V and 4 bases from J, with 14 bases in between. The germline gives CDR1 LNHDA, CDR2 SQIVND (reference sequence). The CDR3 covers 14 residues. This CDR3 is CASIGTPGNQPQHF. The CDR3 DNA follows: TGTGCCAGTATAGGAACACCAGGGAATCAGCCCCAGCATTTT.

The chain employs TRBV2 and TRBJ1-5; 9 bases align to TRBD1. V lost 6 bases to trimming and J lost 8 bases; unmatched junction nucleotides: 8. Looked up from germline, CDR1 is SNHLY and CDR2 is FYNNEI. The CDR3 is 14 residues long. The CDR3 sequence is CASSATGGLEPQHF. DNA of the CDR3: TGTGCCAGCAGCGCCACAGGGGGCTTGGAGCCCCAGCATTTT. Looking up the rest from reference TRBV2 and TRBJ1-5 gives the full variable domain: EPEVTQTPSHQVTQMGQEVILRCVPISNHLYFYWYRQILGQKVEFLVSFYNNEISEKSEIFDDQFSVERPDGSNFTLKIRSTKLEDSAMYFCASSATGGLEPQHFGDGTRLSIL.

This clone was picked up one time. The J gene is TRBJ1-4, the V gene TRBV6-4; D perhaps matches TRBD1 (5 bases). The CDR3 has 14 amino acids. The germline V gene has CDR1 MRHNA and CDR2 SNTAGT. V was clipped by 4 bases and J by 6 bases, with 12 bases between them. The CDR3 loop is CASSVIAGDEKLFF. CDR3 bases: TGTGCCAGCAGTGTGATCGCGGGGGATGAAAAACTGTTTTTT.

V usage is TRBV7-8 and J usage is TRBJ2-6; a weak D match, TRBD2 (5 bases). Germline V CDR1 and CDR2: SGHVS, FQNEAQ. There are 15 residues in the CDR3. Between the trimmed V and J ends, which lost 5 bases and 2 bases, there was a span of 10 bases. CDR3: CASSPREAGANVLTF. The CDR3 region has the DNA TGTGCCAGCAGCCCGAGGGAAGCTGGGGCCAACGTCCTGACTTTC.

This chain connects TRBV5-3 to TRBJ1-3; D remains unclear. TRBV5-3 carries the ORF label, with uncertain function. Trimming removed 0 bases at V and 2 bases at J, with 12 bases between. The CDR3 totals 16 residues. The CDR3 DNA is TGTGCCAGAAGCTTGGCAGGAAGAATTACTGGAAACACCATATATTTT. Translated: CARSLAGRITGNTIYF.

This clone came up a few times. The J gene is TRBJ2-3, the V gene TRBV5-6; 12 nucleotides align to TRBD2. The length of the CDR3 is 17 residues. J lost 2 bases, V lost 2 bases, and 6 bases had no gene match. The germline V gene encodes CDR1 SGHDT and CDR2 YYEEEE. The CDR3 DNA sequence: TGTGCCAGCAGCTTCCAAGGACTAGCGGGAACCACAGATACGCAGTATTTT. The encoded protein is CASSFQGLAGTTDTQYF.

The chain couples TRBV9 to TRBJ1-2, with unresolved D. The ends were cut back, 0 bases at V and 6 bases at J, with 9 bases in the middle. Germline CDR1 SGDLS, CDR2 YYNGEE. The CDR3 runs to 13 residues. The CDR3 nucleotides are TGTGCCAGCAGCGTAGGGCAGAAGAATGGCTACACCTTC. Its protein is CASSVGQKNGYTF. Together with reference TRBV9 and TRBJ1-2, the CDR3 gives the full variable domain: DSGVTQTPKHLITATGQRVTLRCSPRSGDLSVYWYQQSLDQGLQFLIQYYNGEERAKGNILERFSAQQFPDLHSELNLSSLELGDSALYFCASSVGQKNGYTFGSGTRLTVV.

This chain connects TRBV12-3 or TRBV12-4 to TRBJ2-7; D perhaps matches TRBD2 (5 bases). CDR3 size: 13 residues. V was clipped by 6 bases and J by 2 bases, with 11 bases between them. CDR3 DNA sequence: TGTGCCAGCAGCCCAATAGCGCCCTACGAGCAGTACTTC. This gives the protein CASSPIAPYEQYF.

The chain uses TRBV11-3 and TRBJ2-1; tentatively, D is TRBD1 (7 bases). CDR1 SGHNT and CDR2 YENEEA come from the germline V gene. The V and J ends lost 2 bases and 9 bases respectively, with 14 bases between them. The CDR3 covers 14 residues. The DNA for the CDR3 is TGTGCCAGCAGCTTAATGAGCCAGGGGGGTGAGCAGTTCTTC. It translates to CASSLMSQGGEQFF.

This clone was observed a few times. The chain recombines TRBV10-1 with TRBJ1-5, with D possibly being TRBD1 (5 bases). Trimming took off 10 bases at V and 1 base at J, with 11 bases between the two ends. The CDR3 runs to 13 residues. Per the germline V gene, CDR1 is WNHNN and CDR2 is SYGVQD (reference sequence). The CDR3 DNA follows: TGCGCCATCCCCGGGGGAAGCAATCAGCCCCAGCATTTT. Translation gives CAIPGGSNQPQHF.

This clone was picked up one time. The chain uses TRBV7-2 and TRBJ2-5; D is possibly TRBD2 (5 bases). The CDR3 is made up of 16 amino acids. V was shortened by 5 bases and J by 1 base, with 17 bases between the two germline ends. Germline V gene lookup returns CDR1 SGHTA and CDR2 FQGNSA. The CDR3 DNA follows: TGTGCCAGCAGCATTATGCGGAGGACCCCCCAAGAGACCCAGTACTTC. Protein: CASSIMRRTPQETQYF.

This chain links TRBV5-1 with TRBJ1-4, with TRBD1 matching 9 bases. The CDR3 sequence is 15 residues long. CDR1 and CDR2 (germline): SGHRS, YFSETQ. The V segment lost 4 bases and the J segment 8 bases; nucleotides outside the gene matches: 9. CDR3 DNA: TGCGCCAGCAGCCTGGGGACAGGGAAATTGGAAAAACTGTTTTTT. This encodes CASSLGTGKLEKLFF.

The chain joins TRBV11-1 to TRBJ2-1; possibly TRBD1 for D (6 bases). The CDR3 spans 14 residues. The V gene's germline CDR1 is SGHAT and CDR2 FQDESV (reference sequence). V was shortened by 3 bases and J by 12 bases, with 18 bases between the two germline ends. Here the CDR3 reads CASSFPRGSLAQFF. CDR3 in DNA: TGTGCCAGCAGCTTCCCCAGGGGTAGTCTTGCGCAGTTCTTC.

The chain links TRBV19 to TRBJ1-6, with D possibly TRBD1 on 6 matching bases. The CDR3 sequence is 19 residues long. The V end was cut by 0 bases, the J end by 0 bases, with 15 bases between. CDR1 LNHDA and CDR2 SQIVND come from the germline V gene (reference sequence). CDR3 nucleotide sequence: TGTGCCAGTAGTATAGATCGACCAGGGGACTACTCCTATAATTCACCCCTCCACTTT. As protein: CASSIDRPGDYSYNSPLHF.

The DNA for the CDR3 is TGCGCCAGCAGTCAATGGGAGGGGAACACTGAAGCTTTCTTT. It codes for CASSQWEGNTEAFF. The chain is built from TRBV23-1 and TRBJ1-1; D is unclear. TRBV23-1 is marked as an open reading frame, function uncertain. Trimming shortened V by 1 base and J by 1 base, and 7 bases separated the two germline ends. This CDR3 comprises 14 residues.

This clone was counted a few times. The J gene is TRBJ1-1, the V gene TRBV27; weak D call: TRBD1 (5 bases). Germline loops: CDR1 MNHEY, CDR2 SMNVEV (reference sequence). V gave up 1 base and J gave up 4 bases, with 13 bases separating them. The CDR3 is 15 amino acids. The DNA of the CDR3 is TGTGCCAGCAGTTTATTGGGGGGTAAGGGCACTGAAGCTTTCTTT. It encodes CASSLLGGKGTEAFF.

This rearrangement joins TRBV7-8 to TRBJ2-2, with 7 bases matching TRBD1. Germline V gene sequence: CDR1 SGHVS, CDR2 FQNEAQ. V lost 6 bases, J lost 6 bases, and 10 bases stayed unmatched. The CDR3 sequence is 15 residues long. CDR3 DNA sequence: TGTGCCAGCAGATTGACAGGGAACCCCCCCGGGGAGCTGTTTTTT. Protein product: CASRLTGNPPGELFF.

The V and J genes are TRBV5-4 and TRBJ1-2, with TRBD1 as a possible D gene (5 bases). CDR1 is SGHNT and CDR2 is YYREEE in the germline V gene (reference sequence). V was shortened by 5 bases and J by 8 bases, with 13 bases between the two germline ends. The CDR3 spans 12 residues. CDR3 nucleotide sequence: TGTGCCAGCAGTACGGGGGTAGGGGGCTACACCTTC. Encoded protein: CASSTGVGGYTF.

The V call is TRBV5-1, the J call TRBJ2-1, with 8 bases fitting TRBD2. The junction had 17 bases not matched to a gene; V was cut back by 4 bases and J by 8 bases. The CDR3 is 17 amino acids. Looked up from germline, CDR1 is SGHRS and CDR2 is YFSETQ. CDR3: CASSPTLQGISGDEQFF. The DNA for the CDR3 is TGCGCCAGCAGCCCCACTCTTCAGGGAATTAGCGGGGATGAGCAGTTCTTC. Combining the CDR3 with reference TRBV5-1 and TRBJ2-1 gives the whole variable domain KAGVTQTPRYLIKTRGQQVTLSCSPISGHRSVSWYQQTPGQGLQFLFEYFSETQRNKGNFPGRFSGRQFSNSRSEMNVSTLELGDSALYLCASSPTLQGISGDEQFFGPGTRLTVL.

V usage is TRBV2 and J usage is TRBJ1-2, with D possibly matching TRBD1 (6 bases). Germline CDR1 reads SNHLY; CDR2 reads FYNNEI. Trimming cost V 6 bases and J 8 bases, with 16 bases left between them. This CDR3 has 13 residues. Written as DNA, the CDR3 is TGTGCCAGCAGAGCAGGGGCTCTGGGCGGCTACACCTTC. Encoded protein: CASRAGALGGYTF.

CDR3 loop: CAISDRIYQPQHF. The CDR3 bases are TGTGCCATCAGTGACAGGATTTATCAGCCCCAGCATTTT. The chain combines TRBV10-3 with TRBJ1-5; the D is unclear. V lost 3 bases to trimming and J lost 5 bases, with 8 bases between them. The germline CDR1 and CDR2 sequences are ENHRY and SYGVKD. The CDR3 consists of 13 residues.

V gene TRBV11-2 combines with J gene TRBJ2-1; a possible D gene is TRBD2 (5 bases). The CDR3 is made up of 16 amino acids. CDR1 SGHAT and CDR2 FQNNGV come from the germline V gene. V gave up 5 bases and J gave up 1 base, with 15 bases separating them. Here the CDR3 reads CASSPTWELSYNEQFF. For the CDR3, the DNA is TGTGCCAGCAGCCCGACGTGGGAGCTGTCCTACAATGAGCAGTTCTTC.

The chain recombines TRBV7-2 with TRBJ1-4, with a possible D match to TRBD1 (5 bases). V was clipped by 5 bases and J by 2 bases, with 9 bases between them. The CDR3 contains 14 residues. Germline V gene lookup returns CDR1 SGHTA and CDR2 FQGNSA. The CDR3 nucleotides read TGTGCCAGCAGCCTGGGGCCTACTAATGAAAAACTGTTTTTT. It is translated as CASSLGPTNEKLFF.

The chain joins TRBV6-4 to TRBJ2-3; 7 bases are a match to TRBD2. Trimming cost V 2 bases and J 0 bases; bases outside gene matches: 2. Germline CDR1 is MRHNA and CDR2 is SNTAGT. The CDR3 is 15 residues long. CDR3 coding DNA: TGTGCCAGCAGTGACGGTAGCGGGAGCACAGATACGCAGTATTTT. Encoded protein: CASSDGSGSTDTQYF.

This chain connects TRBV24-1 to TRBJ2-3, with 8 bases identical to TRBD1. Trimming removed 8 bases from V and 4 bases from J; junction bases left unmatched: 4. Germline CDR1 KGHDR, CDR2 SFDVKD. The CDR3 totals 13 residues. Written as DNA, the CDR3 is TGTGCCACCACGCAGGGGGCCTCAGATACGCAGTATTTT. Translated: CATTQGASDTQYF.

The V gene is TRBV19, the J gene TRBJ1-5; a possible D gene is TRBD1 (6 bases). CDR3 length equals 13 residues. V was clipped by 4 bases and J by 5 bases, with 9 bases between them. From germline, CDR1 is LNHDA and CDR2 SQIVND (reference sequence). The CDR3: CASSKTGYQPQHF. Here the CDR3 DNA reads TGTGCCAGTAGTAAGACAGGATATCAGCCCCAGCATTTT.

Concerning this clone itself: Other DNA sequences in this sample translate to the same CDR3. V and J are TRBV5-1 and TRBJ2-5, with D unclear. Germline loops: CDR1 SGHRS, CDR2 YFSETQ. This CDR3 comprises 11 residues. Trimming removed 1 base at V and 4 bases at J, with 2 bases between. Here the CDR3 DNA reads TGCGCCAGCAGCTTGCGAGAGACCCAGTACTTC. This translates into CASSLRETQYF.

V gene TRBV5-1 combines with J gene TRBJ1-6; D uncertain. There are 17 residues in the CDR3. Trimming removed 3 bases from V and 8 bases from J, with 21 bases in between. CDR1 and CDR2 from the germline V gene are SGHRS and YFSETQ. The CDR3 DNA follows: TGCGCCAGCAGCTCGGGAACCGGACGGGCGGATTATTCACCCCTCCACTTT. Its translation: CASSSGTGRADYSPLHF. The variable domain in full, with the rest retrieved from reference TRBV5-1 and TRBJ1-6, is KAGVTQTPRYLIKTRGQQVTLSCSPISGHRSVSWYQQTPGQGLQFLFEYFSETQRNKGNFPGRFSGRQFSNSRSEMNVSTLELGDSALYLCASSSGTGRADYSPLHFGNGTRLTVT.

The chain joins TRBV25-1 to TRBJ1-1; D not certain. The CDR3 extends over 15 amino acids. Per the germline V gene, CDR1 is MGHDK and CDR2 is SYGVNS. V was clipped by 0 bases and J by 7 bases, with 15 bases between them. CDR3 coding DNA: TGTGCCAGCAGTGAATACGGGGAGGTGACTCGTGAAGCTTTCTTT. Translation: CASSEYGEVTREAFF.